Below, 6 T cell receptor beta chains from the same sample are listed, as sequenced in a study of blood T cell repertoires in COVID-19. The protocol was immunoSEQ multiplex PCR, while the TCRdb copy is restricted to in-frame clones and leaves out a portion. The sample has over 150,000 clones, about 80% seen once. Sequenced: PBMCs or T cells enriched from blood (not recorded which). Every receptor here comes from a man aged 40-49 years who had recovered from COVID-19.

The rearrangement uses TRBV15 and TRBJ1-6, with a tentative D call TRBD1 (6 bases). Germline V gene lookup returns CDR1 LNHNV and CDR2 YYDKDF (reference sequence). The CDR3 contains 18 residues. Trimming left V 0 bases short and J 9 bases short, with 21 bases between. The DNA for the CDR3 is TGTGCCACCAGCAGAGATCCCCTGGGGTCAGGCAGGGGTTCACCCCTCCACTTT. It is translated as CATSRDPLGSGRGSPLHF.

The chain links TRBV5-4 to TRBJ1-1; 7 nucleotides line up with TRBD1. The germline V gene has CDR1 SGHNT and CDR2 YYREEE (reference sequence). CDR3 length: 14 residues. Trimming cost V 5 bases and J 5 bases; bases outside gene matches: 9. CDR3 coding DNA: TGTGCCAGCAGGGGAATAGGGACAGAGACTGAAGCTTTCTTT. It is translated as CASRGIGTETEAFF.

The table lists this clone with a count of one. CDR3: CASSLRQGSNYGYTF. The CDR3 nucleotides are TGTGCCAGCAGTCTCAGACAGGGATCTAACTATGGCTACACCTTC. The chain uses TRBV27 and TRBJ1-2; 7 nucleotides line up with TRBD1. The CDR3 has 15 residues. The V gene's germline CDR1 is MNHEY and CDR2 SMNVEV (reference sequence). V lost 5 bases and J lost 0; bases outside the gene matches: 6.

This clone has more than one count but fewer than ten. J is TRBJ1-2 and V is TRBV29-1; D gene ambiguous. Germline CDR1 SQVTM, CDR2 ANQGSEA. The CDR3 consists of 16 residues. Between the trimmed V and J ends, which lost 0 bases and 4 bases, there was a span of 18 bases. CDR3 DNA sequence: TGCAGCGTTGAAGATTTATTGGGAACGGGGAGCTATGGCTACACCTTC. This gives the protein CSVEDLLGTGSYGYTF.

This chain links TRBV28 with TRBJ2-3; 9 positions match TRBD1. This CDR3 has 14 amino acids. Germline V lookup: CDR1 MDHEN, CDR2 SYDVKM. Trimming took 6 bases from V and 5 from J; bases not matched to a gene: 6. Here the CDR3 reads CASRDRGRRDTQYF. In DNA, the CDR3 is TGTGCCAGCAGGGACAGGGGCCGCAGAGATACGCAGTATTTT. The whole variable domain, remainder taken from reference TRBV28 and TRBJ2-3, is DVKVTQSSRYLVKRTGEKVFLECVQDMDHENMFWYRQDPGLGLRLIYFSYDVKMKEKGDIPEGYSVSREKKERFSLILESASTNQTSMYLCASRDRGRRDTQYFGPGTRLTVL.

The chain recombines TRBV11-3 with TRBJ2-7; 8 bases are a match to TRBD1. CDR1 is SGHNT and CDR2 is YENEEA in the germline V gene. V lost 4 bases to trimming and J lost 0 bases; unmatched junction nucleotides: 2. This CDR3 has 14 residues. The CDR3 region is CASSSGTGSYEQYF. CDR3 DNA sequence: TGTGCCAGCAGCTCCGGGACAGGCTCCTACGAGCAGTACTTC.